The 26 T cell receptor beta chains listed next were all sequenced from one sample in a study of T cells after yellow fever vaccination. TCRdb analysed the 5' RACE reads with MiXCR anew, one entry per CDR3 protein. The sample records around 320,000 distinct CDR3 sequences, around 4.5% being singletons. The specimen comprised PBMCs, sampled 15 days after the yellow fever booster vaccination. The source of these receptors is a man younger than 30 who received the YFV17D yellow fever vaccine.

This clonotype appeared many times. The chain combines TRBV27 with TRBJ2-7; weak D call: TRBD2 (5 bases). Between the trimmed V and J ends, which lost 5 bases and 4 bases, there was a span of 12 bases. Germline V gene sequence: CDR1 MNHEY, CDR2 SMNVEV (reference sequence). The CDR3 length is 13 residues. The DNA for the CDR3 is TGTGCCAGCAGTCGGTACACGGGATACGAGCAGTACTTC. Protein sequence: CASSRYTGYEQYF.

The CDR3 sequence is CASSPGTKLKETQYF. CDR3 in DNA: TGCGCCAGCAGCCCCGGGACCAAGCTAAAGGAGACCCAGTACTTC. The V and J genes are TRBV5-1 and TRBJ2-5; D may be TRBD1 or TRBD2 (5 bases each). The V end lost 4 bases, the J end lost 5 bases, and 18 bases lay between the germline ends. CDR1 SGHRS and CDR2 YFSETQ come from the germline V gene. CDR3 length: 15 residues.

This clonotype was observed at least ten times. The CDR3 reads CASSQDPQAGRNTEAFF. The CDR3 nucleotides are TGCGCCAGCAGCCAAGACCCGCAGGCCGGACGGAACACTGAAGCTTTCTTT. The V call is TRBV4-3, the J call TRBJ1-1; D remains ambiguous. The V gene's germline CDR1 is LGHNA and CDR2 YSLEER. V was trimmed by 0 bases and J by 1 base, leaving 15 bases between them. The CDR3 loop spans 17 amino acids.

This clonotype was found a few times. The chain couples TRBV5-1 to TRBJ2-5; D assignment may be TRBD1 or TRBD2 (6 bases each). Germline V gene data show CDR1 as SGHRS and CDR2 as YFSETQ. The CDR3 is 15 amino acids. V was cut by 3 bases and J by 5 bases, with 17 bases left in between. CDR3 nucleotides: TGCGCCAGCAGCTCAGTTCTGGGGGGCGCGGAGACCCAGTACTTC. The encoded protein is CASSSVLGGAETQYF. Full variable domain (missing parts from reference TRBV5-1 and TRBJ2-5): KAGVTQTPRYLIKTRGQQVTLSCSPISGHRSVSWYQQTPGQGLQFLFEYFSETQRNKGNFPGRFSGRQFSNSRSEMNVSTLELGDSALYLCASSSVLGGAETQYFGPGTRLLVL.

The V gene is TRBV12-3 or TRBV12-4, the J gene TRBJ2-5; 11 nucleotides line up with TRBD2. This CDR3 contains 16 residues. V was clipped by 5 bases and J by 4 bases; unmatched bases: 9. The CDR3 spells CASSTPSGGRGETQYF. The CDR3 coding sequence is TGTGCCAGCAGTACCCCTAGCGGGGGGCGAGGAGAGACCCAGTACTTC.

The chain is built from TRBV5-4 and TRBJ2-5, with D possibly TRBD2 on 5 matching bases. Per the germline V gene, CDR1 is SGHNT and CDR2 is YYREEE (reference sequence). V shed 2 bases and J shed 4 bases, with 15 bases lying between them. The CDR3 runs to 15 residues. CDR3 coding DNA: TGTGCCAGCAGCTTTCAGTTCGGGGAATCAGAGACCCAGTACTTC. Protein sequence: CASSFQFGESETQYF.

Ten or more counts support this clonotype. Written as DNA, the CDR3 is TGTGCCAGCAGTTACAGGGAAAACAATGAGCAGTTCTTC. It yields the protein CASSYRENNEQFF. The J gene is TRBJ2-1, the V gene TRBV6-2 or TRBV6-3; D remains ambiguous. Trimming stripped 2 bases from V and 5 bases from J, with 7 bases between. Germline V gene lookup returns CDR1 MNHEY and CDR2 SVGEGT. This CDR3 is 13 amino acids long.

This clonotype turned up a few times. The rearrangement uses TRBV7-2 and TRBJ2-1; TRBD2 might be the D (5 bases). V lost 7 bases and J 5 bases, leaving 15 bases between the germline ends. The CDR3 consists of 14 residues. The germline V gene encodes CDR1 SGHTA and CDR2 FQGNSA. CDR3 in amino acids: CASNTQRFNNEQFF. CDR3 bases: TGTGCCAGCAACACTCAGCGGTTTAACAATGAGCAGTTCTTC.

This rearrangement joins TRBV7-6 to TRBJ2-2; possibly TRBD1 or TRBD2 for D (5 bases each). CDR3 length: 15 amino acids. V was cut by 8 bases and J by 1 base, with 14 bases left in between. Germline V gene sequence: CDR1 SGHVS, CDR2 FNYEAQ. The chain's CDR3 is CASFGMGRNTGELFF. The CDR3 DNA follows: TGTGCCAGCTTCGGAATGGGACGGAACACCGGGGAGCTGTTTTTT.

This clonotype has just a few counts. The chain joins TRBV15 to TRBJ2-1; perhaps TRBD2 as D (6 bases). CDR3 length: 13 amino acids. Germline loops: CDR1 LNHNV, CDR2 YYDKDF (reference sequence). V lost 6 bases to trimming and J lost 7 bases, with 13 bases between them. In nucleotides, the CDR3 is TGTGCCACCAGAGGTTCCGGGACTAATGAGCAGTTCTTC. Translation gives CATRGSGTNEQFF.

This clonotype has a count of ten or more. The chain carries TRBV15 and TRBJ2-2; D remains unclear. V lost 0 bases and J 4 bases, leaving 12 bases between the germline ends. CDR1 is LNHNV, CDR2 YYDKDF, per germline (reference sequence). This CDR3 contains 16 residues. CDR3 nucleotides: TGTGCCACCAGCAGAGATCCTTTTCCGGGCACCGGGGAGCTGTTTTTT. Its translation: CATSRDPFPGTGELFF.

This clonotype occurred many times. The chain carries TRBV7-9 and TRBJ1-4, with D unresolved. CDR1 SEHNR and CDR2 FQNEAQ come from the germline V gene (reference sequence). The germline V and J ends were trimmed by 5 bases and 7 bases, with 14 bases remaining between them. The CDR3 totals 14 residues. This chain's CDR3 is CASSPIAVGEKLFF. As DNA, the CDR3 is TGTGCCAGCAGCCCGATCGCAGTCGGTGAAAAACTGTTTTTT.

The V call is TRBV28, the J call TRBJ2-7, with 12 bases matching TRBD1. The germline CDR1 and CDR2 sequences are MDHEN and SYDVKM. V lost 7 bases, J lost 6 bases, and 13 bases stayed unmatched. The CDR3 covers 16 residues. CDR3 protein: CASNPRAGQGATEQYF. CDR3 DNA sequence: TGTGCCAGCAACCCTAGGGCGGGACAGGGGGCGACCGAGCAGTACTTC.

There are many counts of this clonotype. The chain employs TRBV7-2 and TRBJ2-4; D assignment may be TRBD1 or TRBD2 (7 bases each). The germline V gene encodes CDR1 SGHTA and CDR2 FQGNSA. The CDR3 is 17 residues long. The V gene lost 1 base and the J gene lost 6 bases, with 19 bases spanning the gap. The CDR3, as DNA: TGTGCCAGCAGCTTAGTCGTCAGGGGGGGCCCCGGAAACATTCAGTACTTC. This sequence encodes CASSLVVRGGPGNIQYF.

The chain recombines TRBV7-2 with TRBJ1-5; D gene unclear. V was cut by 5 bases and J by 5 bases, with 19 bases left in between. Looked up from germline, CDR1 is SGHTA and CDR2 is FQGNSA. This CDR3 is 16 amino acids long. The CDR3 nucleotides read TGTGCCAGCAGCGTATCACCAGCCTTCCTATATCAGCCCCAGCATTTT. Protein product: CASSVSPAFLYQPQHF. The variable domain in full, with the rest retrieved from reference TRBV7-2 and TRBJ1-5, is GAGVSQSPSNKVTEKGKDVELRCDPISGHTALYWYRQSLGQGLEFLIYFQGNSAPDKSGLPSDRFSAERTGGSVSTLTIQRTQQEDSAVYLCASSVSPAFLYQPQHFGDGTRLSIL.

This clonotype was seen more than once but under ten times. CDR3 sequence reads: CASSPQKDGGYTF. CDR3 sequence (DNA): TGTGCCAGCTCACCACAAAAGGACGGTGGCTACACCTTC. The chain employs TRBV18 and TRBJ1-2; D remains unclear. The CDR3 is 13 residues long. Germline loops: CDR1 KGHSH, CDR2 LQKENI. Trimming cost V 1 base and J 7 bases, with 10 bases left between them.

The rearrangement joins TRBV12-3 or TRBV12-4 to TRBJ1-2; 10 bases match TRBD1. V was clipped by 8 bases and J by 4 bases; unmatched bases: 7. The CDR3 runs 14 residues. Written as DNA, the CDR3 is TGTGCCAGCTCCCCGACAGGGGGCGCCTATGGCTACACCTTC. Protein sequence: CASSPTGGAYGYTF.

This clonotype has ten or more counts. This chain connects TRBV20-1 to TRBJ2-1; TRBD2 might be the D (5 bases). V lost 0 bases and J lost 3, with 9 bases in between. Germline V CDR1 and CDR2: DFQATT, SNEGSKA (reference sequence). This CDR3 is built from 14 residues. Here the CDR3 reads CSARDLGSYNEQFF. CDR3 sequence (DNA): TGCAGTGCTAGAGACCTGGGGAGCTACAATGAGCAGTTCTTC.

Here the CDR3 reads CASSYNEAGGYTF. The CDR3 region has the DNA TGTGCCAGCAGTTATAACGAGGCGGGTGGCTACACCTTC. The chain recombines TRBV6-5 with TRBJ1-2; unclear D gene. Trimming took off 3 bases at V and 7 bases at J, with 12 bases between the two ends. Per the germline V gene, CDR1 is MNHEY and CDR2 is SVGAGI. The CDR3 extends over 13 amino acids.

The chain is built from TRBV6-2 or TRBV6-3 and TRBJ2-3; D remains ambiguous. The CDR3 spans 15 residues. V lost 2 bases and J 2 bases, leaving 11 bases between the germline ends. The germline gives CDR1 MNHEY, CDR2 SVGEGT. The CDR3 nucleotides read TGTGCCAGCAGTTACGTGGGTGGGGTCACAGATACGCAGTATTTT. Amino acid sequence: CASSYVGGVTDTQYF.

This clonotype was picked up a small number of times. This sequence joins TRBV27 and TRBJ2-3, with D possibly TRBD1 on 5 matching bases. Trimming cost V 6 bases and J 4 bases, with 20 bases left between them. Germline V gene sequence: CDR1 MNHEY, CDR2 SMNVEV (reference sequence). The CDR3 runs 16 residues. CDR3 residues: CASRQKRGSPPDTQYF. For the CDR3, the DNA is TGTGCCAGCAGGCAAAAAAGGGGTTCCCCTCCAGATACGCAGTATTTT.

This clonotype was detected a few times. The V gene is TRBV5-1, the J gene TRBJ1-6; the match to TRBD1 covers 8 bases. After removal of 0 bases from V and 10 bases from J, the junction contained 9 bases not matched to a gene. The CDR3 covers 16 residues. Germline assignment: CDR1 SGHRS and CDR2 YFSETQ. CDR3: CASSLGPDRVESPLHF. The CDR3 region has the DNA TGCGCCAGCAGCTTGGGTCCGGACAGGGTAGAATCACCCCTCCACTTT.

This clonotype appeared a few times. This rearrangement joins TRBV24-1 to TRBJ2-4, with 10 bases fitting TRBD1. Germline trimming cut 4 bases from V and 1 base from J; bases unmatched to any gene: 6. This CDR3 comprises 17 residues. Germline V gene lookup returns CDR1 KGHDR and CDR2 SFDVKD. The CDR3: CATSESGTGAAKNIQYF. CDR3 in DNA: TGTGCCACCAGTGAATCCGGGACAGGGGCGGCCAAAAACATTCAGTACTTC.

This clonotype was seen a handful of times. The V gene is TRBV6-2 or TRBV6-3, the J gene TRBJ2-1; 7 positions match TRBD1. V lost 3 bases, J lost 10 bases, and 6 bases stayed unmatched. Looked up from germline, CDR1 is MNHEY and CDR2 is SVGEGT. The CDR3 totals 13 residues. The CDR3 DNA sequence: TGTGCCAGCAGTTATCAGGGGGTGTCCGAGCAGTTCTTC. Translation: CASSYQGVSEQFF.

The genes are TRBV11-1 and TRBJ2-3; 8 bases map to TRBD1. This CDR3 has 15 amino acids. V gave up 4 bases and J gave up 2 bases; unmatched junction bases: 5. CDR1 and CDR2 from the germline V gene are SGHAT and FQDESV (reference sequence). The chain's CDR3 is CASSYRDRITDTQYF. Here the CDR3 DNA reads TGTGCCAGCAGCTACCGGGACAGGATCACAGATACGCAGTATTTT.

This clonotype occurred many times. The rearrangement links TRBV9 to TRBJ2-1, with 7 bases lining up with TRBD1. The CDR3 has 16 residues. Losses at the gene ends were 4 bases for V and 4 bases for J; bases not matched to a gene: 11. CDR1 and CDR2 (germline): SGDLS, YYNGEE. This CDR3 is CASSFLPGTEYNEQFF. CDR3 sequence (DNA): TGTGCCAGCAGCTTTCTTCCCGGGACAGAGTACAATGAGCAGTTCTTC.